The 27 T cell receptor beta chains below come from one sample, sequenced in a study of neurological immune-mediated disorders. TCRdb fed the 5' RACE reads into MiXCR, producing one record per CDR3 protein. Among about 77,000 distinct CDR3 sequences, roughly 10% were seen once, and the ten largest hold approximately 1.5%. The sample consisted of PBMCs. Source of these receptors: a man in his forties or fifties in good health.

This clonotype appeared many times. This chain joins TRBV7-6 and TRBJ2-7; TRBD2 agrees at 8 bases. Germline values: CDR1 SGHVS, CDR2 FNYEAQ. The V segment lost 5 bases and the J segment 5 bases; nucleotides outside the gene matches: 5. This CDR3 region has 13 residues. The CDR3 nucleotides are TGTGCCAGCAGCGGGCTAGCGGGTAACGAGCAGTACTTC. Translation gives CASSGLAGNEQYF.

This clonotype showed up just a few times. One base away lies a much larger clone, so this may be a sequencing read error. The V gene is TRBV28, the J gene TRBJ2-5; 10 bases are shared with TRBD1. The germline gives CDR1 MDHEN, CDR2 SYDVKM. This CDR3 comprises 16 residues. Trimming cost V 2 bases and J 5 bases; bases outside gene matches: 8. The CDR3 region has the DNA TGTGCCAGCAGTTTACCCGACAGGGGGCTTTGGGAGACCCAGTACTTC. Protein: CASSLPDRGLWETQYF.

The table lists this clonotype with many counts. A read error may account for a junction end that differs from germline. DNA for the CDR3: TGTGCCAGCAGTTTACAGCAACTAGCGGGGGTATCCTTC. It translates to CASSLQQLAGVSF. The chain combines TRBV12-3 or TRBV12-4 with TRBJ2-1; 11 nucleotides agree with TRBD2. The CDR3 loop spans 13 amino acids.

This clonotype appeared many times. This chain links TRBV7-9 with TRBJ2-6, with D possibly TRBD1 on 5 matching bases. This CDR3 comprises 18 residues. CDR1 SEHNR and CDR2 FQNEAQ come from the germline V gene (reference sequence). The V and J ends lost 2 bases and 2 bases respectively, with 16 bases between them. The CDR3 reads CASSLIFGSGTGANVLTF. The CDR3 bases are TGTGCCAGCAGCTTAATCTTTGGGTCAGGGACTGGGGCCAACGTCCTGACTTTC.

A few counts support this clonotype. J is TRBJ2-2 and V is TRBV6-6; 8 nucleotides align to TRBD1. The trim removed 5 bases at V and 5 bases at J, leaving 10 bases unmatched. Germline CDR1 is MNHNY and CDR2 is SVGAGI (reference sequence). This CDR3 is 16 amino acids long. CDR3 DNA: TGTGCCAGCAGTCCCCCGACAGGGGTCGGGACCGGGGAGCTGTTTTTT. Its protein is CASSPPTGVGTGELFF.

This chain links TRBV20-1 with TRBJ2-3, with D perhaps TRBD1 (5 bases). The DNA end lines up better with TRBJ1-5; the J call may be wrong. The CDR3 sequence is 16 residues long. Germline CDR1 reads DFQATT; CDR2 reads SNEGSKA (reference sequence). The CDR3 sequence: CSASGASGGVQHTQHF. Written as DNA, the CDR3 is TGCAGTGCTAGCGGGGCTAGCGGGGGGGTCCAGCATACGCAGCATTTT.

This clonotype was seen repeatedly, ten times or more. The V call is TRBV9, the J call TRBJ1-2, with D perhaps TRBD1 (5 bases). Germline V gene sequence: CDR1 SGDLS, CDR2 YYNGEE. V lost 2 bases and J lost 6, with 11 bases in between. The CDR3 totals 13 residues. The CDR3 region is CASSVGTGHGYTF. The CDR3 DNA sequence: TGTGCCAGCAGCGTCGGGACGGGCCATGGCTACACCTTC.

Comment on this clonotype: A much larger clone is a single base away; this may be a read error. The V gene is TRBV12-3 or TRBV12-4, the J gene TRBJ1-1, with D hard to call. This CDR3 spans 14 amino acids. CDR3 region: CASSLKLAHTEALF. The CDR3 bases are TGTGCCAGCAGTTTAAAGCTGGCACACACTGAAGCTTTATTT.

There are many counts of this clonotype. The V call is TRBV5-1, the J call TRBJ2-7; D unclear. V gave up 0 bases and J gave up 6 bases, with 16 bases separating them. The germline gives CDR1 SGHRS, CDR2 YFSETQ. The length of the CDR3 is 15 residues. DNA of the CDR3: TGCGCCAGCAGCTTGGCTCTCAGTCCGCTTGCCGAGCAGTACTTC. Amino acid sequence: CASSLALSPLAEQYF.

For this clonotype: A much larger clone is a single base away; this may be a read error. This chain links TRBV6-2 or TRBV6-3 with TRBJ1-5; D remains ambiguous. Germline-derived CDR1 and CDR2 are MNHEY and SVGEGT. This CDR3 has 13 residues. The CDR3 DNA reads TGTGCCAGCAGTTCCCCCACTAATCGGGCCCAGAATTTT. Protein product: CASSSPTNRAQNF.

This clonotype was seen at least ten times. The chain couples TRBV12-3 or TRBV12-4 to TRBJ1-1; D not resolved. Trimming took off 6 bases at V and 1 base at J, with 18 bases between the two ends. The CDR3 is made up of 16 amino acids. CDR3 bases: TGTGCCAGCAGCCCTCCAAGTGGGGTGGGGAACACTGAAGCTTTCTTT. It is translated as CASSPPSGVGNTEAFF.

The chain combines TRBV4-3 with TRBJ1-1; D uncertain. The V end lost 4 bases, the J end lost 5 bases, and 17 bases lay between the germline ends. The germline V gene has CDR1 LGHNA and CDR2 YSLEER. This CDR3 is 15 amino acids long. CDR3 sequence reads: CASSPELDGKTEAFF. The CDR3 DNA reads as TGCGCCAGCAGCCCGGAGCTGGATGGGAAGACTGAAGCTTTCTTT.

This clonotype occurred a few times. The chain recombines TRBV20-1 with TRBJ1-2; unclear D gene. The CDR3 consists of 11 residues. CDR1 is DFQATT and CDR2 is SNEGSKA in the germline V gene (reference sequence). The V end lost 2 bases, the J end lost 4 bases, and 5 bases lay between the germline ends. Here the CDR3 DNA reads TGCAGTGCTAGACCACTCTATGGCTACACCTTC. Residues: CSARPLYGYTF.

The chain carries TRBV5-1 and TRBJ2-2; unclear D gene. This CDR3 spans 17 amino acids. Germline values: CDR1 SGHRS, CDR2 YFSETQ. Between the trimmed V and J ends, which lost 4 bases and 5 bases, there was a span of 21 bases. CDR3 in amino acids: CASSLTPGPAGTGELFF. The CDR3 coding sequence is TGCGCCAGCAGCCTCACCCCAGGACCGGCTGGGACCGGGGAGCTGTTTTTT.

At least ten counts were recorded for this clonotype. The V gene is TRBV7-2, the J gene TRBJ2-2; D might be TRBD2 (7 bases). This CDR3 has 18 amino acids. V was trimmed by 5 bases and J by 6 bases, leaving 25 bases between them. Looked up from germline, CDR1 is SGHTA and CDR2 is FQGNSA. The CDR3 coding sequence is TGTGCCAGCAGCCCCTGGGGGGGGCAGGTCCATATGGCCGGGGAGCTGTTTTTT. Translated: CASSPWGGQVHMAGELFF.

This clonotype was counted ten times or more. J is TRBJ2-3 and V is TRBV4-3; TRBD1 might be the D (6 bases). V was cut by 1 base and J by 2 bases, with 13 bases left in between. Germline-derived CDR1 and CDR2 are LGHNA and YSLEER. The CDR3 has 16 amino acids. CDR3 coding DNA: TGCGCCAGCAGCCAAGTACAGGGTAGTACCACAGATACGCAGTATTTT. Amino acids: CASSQVQGSTTDTQYF.

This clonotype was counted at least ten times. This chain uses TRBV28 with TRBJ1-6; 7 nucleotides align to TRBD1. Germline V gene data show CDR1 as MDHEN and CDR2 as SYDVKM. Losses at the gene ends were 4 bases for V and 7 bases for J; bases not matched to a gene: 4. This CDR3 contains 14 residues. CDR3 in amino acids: CASSSGQINSPLHF. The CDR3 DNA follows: TGTGCCAGCAGTTCGGGACAGATCAATTCACCCCTCCACTTT.

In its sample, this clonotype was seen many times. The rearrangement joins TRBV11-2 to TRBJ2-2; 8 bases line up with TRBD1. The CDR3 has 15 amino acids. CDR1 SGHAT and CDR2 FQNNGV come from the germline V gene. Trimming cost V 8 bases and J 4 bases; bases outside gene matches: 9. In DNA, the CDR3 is TGTGCCAGCGGCTCACCAGGGGGCTTCACCGGGGAGCTGTTTTTT. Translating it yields CASGSPGGFTGELFF.

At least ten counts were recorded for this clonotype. The DNA for the CDR3 is TGTGCCAGCAGTTACGGGGCTAGCGGGGGGGAGCAGTACTTC. Its protein product is CASSYGASGGEQYF. The chain is built from TRBV6-6 and TRBJ2-7, with 11 bases identical to TRBD2. This CDR3 comprises 14 residues. In germline, CDR1 is MNHNY, CDR2 SVGAGI (reference sequence). Losses at the gene ends were 2 bases for V and 7 bases for J; bases not matched to a gene: 4.

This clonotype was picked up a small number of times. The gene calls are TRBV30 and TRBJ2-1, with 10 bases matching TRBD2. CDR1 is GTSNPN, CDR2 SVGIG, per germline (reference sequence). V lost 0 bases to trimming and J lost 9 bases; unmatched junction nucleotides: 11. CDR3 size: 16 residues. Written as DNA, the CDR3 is TGTGCCTGGAGTGTACGCCCCTCCAGCGGGAGGGGTGAGCAGTTCTTC. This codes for CAWSVRPSSGRGEQFF.

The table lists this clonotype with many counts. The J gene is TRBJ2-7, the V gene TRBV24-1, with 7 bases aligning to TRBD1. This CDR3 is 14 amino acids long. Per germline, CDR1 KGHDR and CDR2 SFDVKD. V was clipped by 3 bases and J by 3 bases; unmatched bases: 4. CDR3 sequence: CATSDDGQDYEQYF. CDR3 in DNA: TGTGCCACCAGTGATGACGGACAGGACTACGAGCAGTACTTC.

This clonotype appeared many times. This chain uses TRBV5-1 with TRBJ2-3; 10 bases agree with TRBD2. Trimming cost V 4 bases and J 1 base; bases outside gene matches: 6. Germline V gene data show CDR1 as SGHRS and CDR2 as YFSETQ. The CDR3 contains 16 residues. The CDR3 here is CASSTGTSARTDTQYF. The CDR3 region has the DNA TGCGCCAGCAGCACCGGGACTAGCGCCCGCACAGATACGCAGTATTTT.

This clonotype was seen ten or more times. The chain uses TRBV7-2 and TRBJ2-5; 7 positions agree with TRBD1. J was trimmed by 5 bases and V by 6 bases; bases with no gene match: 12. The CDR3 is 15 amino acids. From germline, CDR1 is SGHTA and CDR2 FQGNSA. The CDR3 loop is CASSRSGQPRETQYF. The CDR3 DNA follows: TGTGCCAGCAGTCGATCGGGACAGCCCAGGGAGACCCAGTACTTC. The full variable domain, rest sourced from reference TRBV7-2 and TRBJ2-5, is GAGVSQSPSNKVTEKGKDVELRCDPISGHTALYWYRQSLGQGLEFLIYFQGNSAPDKSGLPSDRFSAERTGGSVSTLTIQRTQQEDSAVYLCASSRSGQPRETQYFGPGTRLLVL.

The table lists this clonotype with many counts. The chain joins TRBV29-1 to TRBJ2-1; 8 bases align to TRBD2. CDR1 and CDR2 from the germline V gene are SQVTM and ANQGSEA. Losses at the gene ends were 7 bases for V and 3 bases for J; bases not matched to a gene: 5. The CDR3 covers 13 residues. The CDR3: CSAGAGGYNEQFF. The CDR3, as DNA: TGCAGCGCTGGGGCGGGGGGCTACAATGAGCAGTTCTTC.

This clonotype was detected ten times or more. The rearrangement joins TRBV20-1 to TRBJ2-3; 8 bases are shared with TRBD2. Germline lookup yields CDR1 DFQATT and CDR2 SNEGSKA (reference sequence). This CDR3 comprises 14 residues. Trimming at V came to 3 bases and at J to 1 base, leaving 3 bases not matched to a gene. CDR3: CSARSAGGTDTQYF. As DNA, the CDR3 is TGCAGTGCTAGGTCAGCGGGAGGCACAGATACGCAGTATTTT.

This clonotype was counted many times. CDR3 nucleotides: TGTGCCAGCAGTTTCCCCAGGGGGGGACAGCCCCAGCATTTT. This sequence encodes CASSFPRGGQPQHF. The chain links TRBV28 to TRBJ1-5; 7 bases are shared with TRBD1. Germline V lookup: CDR1 MDHEN, CDR2 SYDVKM. V lost 3 bases and J lost 7; bases outside the gene matches: 6. This CDR3 contains 14 residues.

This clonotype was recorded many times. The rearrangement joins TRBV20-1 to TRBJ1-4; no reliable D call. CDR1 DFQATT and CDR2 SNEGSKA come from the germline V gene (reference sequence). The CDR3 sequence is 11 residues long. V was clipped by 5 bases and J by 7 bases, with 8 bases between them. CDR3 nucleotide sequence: TGCAGTGCTCCGACAAGTGAAAAACTGTTTTTT. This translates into CSAPTSEKLFF.